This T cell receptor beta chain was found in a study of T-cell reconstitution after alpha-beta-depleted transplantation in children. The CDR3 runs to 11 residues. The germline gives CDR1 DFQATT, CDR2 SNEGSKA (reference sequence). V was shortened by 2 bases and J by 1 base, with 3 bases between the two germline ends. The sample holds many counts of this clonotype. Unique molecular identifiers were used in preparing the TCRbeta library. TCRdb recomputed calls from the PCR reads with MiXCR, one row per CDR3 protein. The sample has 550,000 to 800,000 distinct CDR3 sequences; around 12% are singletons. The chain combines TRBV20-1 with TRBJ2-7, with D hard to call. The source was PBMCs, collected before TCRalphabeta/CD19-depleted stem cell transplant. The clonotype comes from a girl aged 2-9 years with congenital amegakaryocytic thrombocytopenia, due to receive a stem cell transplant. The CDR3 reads CSARMSYEQYF. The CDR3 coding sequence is TGCAGTGCTAGAATGTCCTACGAGCAGTACTTC.